Listed below are T cell receptor beta chains from one sample, sequenced in a study of PD-1 blockade in classical Hodgkin lymphoma. Only in-frame clones appear in the TCRdb table, and some are missing; sequencing was by immunoSEQ multiplex PCR. The sample includes over 25,000 clones, around 86% of them seen just once. Sample: CD4+ T cells from blood, taken before the fourth cycle of nivolumab. All receptors come from a human donor with classical Hodgkin lymphoma. Both conserved end residues are part of each CDR3. D genes are given only for firm matches. Clone size is shown for a subset of rows, as once, few, many or a class of expanded clone.

clone_size	d_call	v_call	j_call	cdr3_nt	cdr3_aa
once	TRBD1	TRBV11-2	TRBJ2-1	TGTGCCAGCAGCTTAGGTCGTATTGGGGGGACAGGACCGAATGAGCAGTTCTTC	CASSLGRIGGTGPNEQFF
few	.	TRBV6-6	TRBJ1-1	TGTGCCAGCGGCCGGGCTGGTACTGAAGCTTTCTTT	CASGRAGTEAFF
.	TRBD1	TRBV6-5	TRBJ1-5	TGTGCCAGCAGGGAACTCGGGACAGGGGTTGAGCCCCAGCATTTT	CASRELGTGVEPQHF
once	.	TRBV29-1	TRBJ2-7	TGCAGCGTTGGTCGCGGAGAGTACTACGAGCAGTACTTC	CSVGRGEYYEQYF
.	.	TRBV2	TRBJ1-3	TGTGCCAGCAGCCGCGAGGGGTCTGGAAACACCATATATTTT	CASSREGSGNTIYF
.	.	TRBV7-2	TRBJ2-7	TGTGCCAGCAGCTCATACTCCCGGATTAGCCCCTACGAGCAGTACTTC	CASSSYSRISPYEQYF
.	.	TRBV5-4	TRBJ2-2	TGTGCCAGCAGCTTGACCGGGCTCACCGGGGAGCTGTTTTTT	CASSLTGLTGELFF
.	.	TRBV27	TRBJ1-1	TGTGCCAGCAGAACTGACAGGCAGGGACGGACTGAAGCTTTCTTT	CASRTDRQGRTEAFF
.	TRBD1	TRBV2	TRBJ1-1	TGTGCCAGCAGGACAGGGGCGCTATCGAACACTGAAGCTTTCTTT	CASRTGALSNTEAFF
.	.	TRBV18	TRBJ2-4	TGTGCCAGCTCACCTTGGGCGGATAAAAACATTCAGTACTTC	CASSPWADKNIQYF
.	TRBD1	TRBV7-8	TRBJ2-1	TGTGCCAGCAGCTTAATTGGGGGACAGATATACAATGAGCAGTTCTTC	CASSLIGGQIYNEQFF
.	TRBD2	TRBV27	TRBJ2-7	TGTGCCAGCAGTTTCGGTGGGAGGGGCTCCTACGAGCAGTACTTC	CASSFGGRGSYEQYF
.	.	TRBV2	TRBJ2-1	TGTGCCAGCCATCTCAAAAGGGGGACCCACAATGAGCAGTTCTTC	CASHLKRGTHNEQFF
.	.	TRBV4-1	TRBJ2-5	TGCGCCAGCAGCCAAGAATTTCTGACAGGCCGTCAAGAGACCCAGTACTTC	CASSQEFLTGRQETQYF
.	.	TRBV18	TRBJ2-3	TGTGCCAGCTCACGGTTGGTTGGGCCAGATACGCAGTATTTT	CASSRLVGPDTQYF
.	.	TRBV5-1	TRBJ2-7	TGCGCCAGCAGCTTGGCCAAGGGTTTCTCCTACGAGCAGTACTTC	CASSLAKGFSYEQYF
.	TRBD2	TRBV7-2	TRBJ2-5	TGTGCCAGCAGCAGAAGCGGGAGATGGTCGGAGACCCAGTACTTC	CASSRSGRWSETQYF
.	.	TRBV13	TRBJ2-3	TGTGCCAGCAGCTTAGTGGGCACAGATACGCAGTATTTT	CASSLVGTDTQYF
.	.	TRBV7-9	TRBJ2-1	TGTGCCAGCAGCCCTCTAGCCAATGAGCAGTTCTTC	CASSPLANEQFF
.	TRBD1	TRBV10-3	TRBJ2-3	TGTGCCATCGGGACAGGGGGACTTAGCACAGATACGCAGTATTTT	CAIGTGGLSTDTQYF
.	.	TRBV9	TRBJ2-7	TGTGCCAGCAGCGTAGGCGTGGCCGCCCTGGGCGAGCAGTACTTC	CASSVGVAALGEQYF
.	.	TRBV2	TRBJ2-5	TGTGCCAGCAGCGTCCAAGAGACCCAGTACTTC	CASSVQETQYF
.	TRBD1	TRBV18	TRBJ2-7	TGTGCCAGCTCACTAACAGGGGACTCCTACGAGCAGTACTTC	CASSLTGDSYEQYF
once	TRBD1	TRBV5-1	TRBJ1-2	TGCGCCAGCAGTTCCGGGACAGGCAGCCTTCTTACTAACTATGGCTACACCTTC	CASSSGTGSLLTNYGYTF
.	.	TRBV27	TRBJ2-7	TGTGCCACCTCTCCGGGCACCTTCTCCGAGCAGTACTTC	CATSPGTFSEQYF
.	TRBD2	TRBV9	TRBJ2-1	TGTGCCAGCAGCGTAGCCCTAGCGGGAGAGTACAATGAGCAGTTCTTC	CASSVALAGEYNEQFF
.	TRBD2	TRBV2	TRBJ2-7	TGTGCCGGCGGACTAGCGGGGGGGTTCTACGAGCAGTACTTC	CAGGLAGGFYEQYF
.	TRBD1	TRBV27	TRBJ1-3	TGTGCCAGCAGTGCTGAGGGGGCTGGGAACACCATATATTTT	CASSAEGAGNTIYF
.	.	TRBV5-8	TRBJ2-5	TGTGCCAGCAGAAGGGGGGTTGGGCTTTCGACTACGGAGACCCAGTACTTC	CASRRGVGLSTTETQYF
.	TRBD1	TRBV7-2	TRBJ2-7	TGTGCCAGCAGCTTACAGGGGACAGGGGCCCACTACGAGCAGTACTTC	CASSLQGTGAHYEQYF
.	.	TRBV18	TRBJ2-7	TGTGCCAGCTCACCCCTAGGCAGGGAAAACGAGCAGTACTTC	CASSPLGRENEQYF